This T cell receptor (beta chain) was captured in a study of beta chain features in type 1 diabetes. Germline V CDR1 and CDR2: KGHSH, LQKENI. CDR3 length: 14 residues. Trimming removed 2 bases at V and 7 bases at J, with 14 bases between. Reverse transcribing all isolated RNA meant expressed TCRB transcripts were sequenced. Clones were sequenced by immunoSEQ multiplex PCR, and TCRdb holds only the in-frame ones, with some missing. The profile shows roughly 240,000 clones, approximately 70% of them singletons. The sequence was collected from a man between 25 and 39 years old in good health. The chain joins TRBV18 to TRBJ2-5; a possible D gene is TRBD2 (6 bases). What was sequenced was naive CD4+ T cells from blood. The CDR3 DNA reads as TGTGCCAGCTCACCAGAGATCGTGGAGGGGACCCAGTACTTC. Translation: CASSPEIVEGTQYF.